Listed here are 9 T cell receptor beta chains from one sample, sequenced in a study of blood T cell repertoires in COVID-19. Profiling relied on immunoSEQ multiplex PCR, and the TCRdb table lists in-frame clones only, not all of them. This sample yields 200,000 to 300,000 clones, of which 88% are seen a single time; less than 5% belongs to the top ten. Sequencing input: peripheral blood. The receptor source for this set is a man aged 55 to 70 who had recovered from COVID-19.

The chain joins TRBV3-1 (or the pseudogene TRBV3-2) to TRBJ2-3; 7 positions match TRBD2. CDR1 is LGHDT, CDR2 YNNKEL, per germline (reference sequence). J gave up 1 base and V 4 bases, and 5 bases lay outside the gene matches. The CDR3 sequence is 15 residues long. CDR3 coding DNA: TGTGCCAGCAGCCCCGGGGCGGGAGGCACAGATACGCAGTATTTT. Amino acid sequence: CASSPGAGGTDTQYF.

The J gene is TRBJ1-3, the V gene TRBV9; TRBD1 matches 9 bases. This CDR3 contains 17 residues. Germline trimming cut 1 base from V and 0 bases from J; bases unmatched to any gene: 5. Germline-derived CDR1 and CDR2 are SGDLS and YYNGEE. The CDR3 loop is CASSVRDRVFSGNTIYF. CDR3 nucleotide sequence: TGTGCCAGCAGCGTAAGGGACAGGGTATTCTCTGGAAACACCATATATTTT.

Here the CDR3 reads CASSLGDINTGELFF. The CDR3 DNA reads as TGTGCCAGCAGCTTGGGGGACATTAACACCGGGGAGCTGTTTTTT. V is TRBV7-6 and J is TRBJ2-2; possibly TRBD1 for D (6 bases). The CDR3 has 15 amino acids. CDR1 and CDR2 (germline): SGHVS, FNYEAQ. Trimming took off 3 bases at V and 2 bases at J, with 10 bases between the two ends.

The chain employs TRBV5-4 and TRBJ1-4, with TRBD1 identical over 7 bases. Trimming took 4 bases from V and 5 from J; bases not matched to a gene: 5. Per the germline V gene, CDR1 is SGHNT and CDR2 is YYREEE (reference sequence). The CDR3 is made up of 14 amino acids. Here the CDR3 reads CASSGGTVNEKLFF. CDR3 sequence (DNA): TGTGCCAGCAGCGGCGGGACAGTGAATGAAAAACTGTTTTTT.

V usage is TRBV12-3 or TRBV12-4 and J usage is TRBJ1-2; D is perhaps TRBD1 (6 bases). This CDR3 contains 13 residues. With 6 bases removed from V and 11 bases from J, the gap between germline ends came to 19 bases. The CDR3 reads CASSRGAGERYTF. CDR3 in DNA: TGTGCCAGCAGCCGTGGGGCAGGGGAAAGATACACCTTC.

The chain couples TRBV3-1 (or the pseudogene TRBV3-2) to TRBJ1-1, with no clear D. Germline-derived CDR1 and CDR2 are LGHDT and YNNKEL (reference sequence). This CDR3 contains 12 residues. The V and J ends lost 4 bases and 3 bases respectively, with 6 bases between them. The CDR3 sequence is CASSLRDTEAFF. CDR3 DNA sequence: TGTGCCAGCAGCCTACGGGACACTGAAGCTTTCTTT.

This sequence joins TRBV27 and TRBJ1-3; no clear D. CDR1 and CDR2 (germline): MNHEY, SMNVEV (reference sequence). This CDR3 comprises 13 residues. The ends were cut back, 3 bases at V and 0 bases at J, with 3 bases in the middle. The CDR3 DNA is TGTGCCAGCAGTTTCAGCTCTGGAAACACCATATATTTT. Translation: CASSFSSGNTIYF.

This rearrangement joins TRBV14 to TRBJ2-7; possibly TRBD1 for D (5 bases). V dropped 0 bases and J dropped 5 bases, with 14 bases sitting between them. Germline-derived CDR1 and CDR2 are SGHDN and FVKESK. The CDR3 is 15 amino acids. CDR3 loop: CASSQEGQGKNEQYF. The CDR3 DNA sequence: TGTGCCAGCAGCCAAGAGGGGCAGGGAAAGAACGAGCAGTACTTC.

In regard to this clone: A much bigger clone sits one base away, suggesting this may be a read error. The same CDR3 arises from other DNA sequences in this sample as well. The genes are TRBV5-1 and TRBJ1-6, with TRBD1 as a possible D gene (6 bases). Germline CDR1 and CDR2: SGHRS and YFSETQ. CDR3 length: 13 amino acids. The V and J ends lost 5 bases and 11 bases respectively, with 14 bases between them. CDR3 in DNA: TGCGCCAGCAGTCCCGGGGGGGCCCCACCCCTCCACTTT. This gives the protein CASSPGGAPPLHF.